The text below deals with one TCR beta chain. The data belong to a study of patients and donors after allogeneic stem cell transplantation. The J segment lost 9 bases and the V segment lost 3 bases, leaving 7 bases of the junction unmatched. In germline, CDR1 is MGHDK, CDR2 SYGVNS. The CDR3 is 14 residues long. Each CDR3 protein gets one entry after TCRdb re-called the RT-PCR reads with MiXCR. This sample has about a million distinct CDR3 sequences, with about a sixth found just once. The chain employs TRBV25-1 and TRBJ2-7, with 11 bases fitting TRBD1. The sequencing input was blood, either unsorted or a sorted T cell fraction (not recorded which). The TCR comes from a human donor who was either an allogeneic HSCT recipient or a stem cell or donor lymphocyte infusion donor (not recorded which). It is not recorded whose cells these are; they may come from a transplant donor. In DNA, the CDR3 is TGTGCCAGCAGTGACCCAGGACAGGGGGCACGGCAGTACTTC. Residues: CASSDPGQGARQYF.